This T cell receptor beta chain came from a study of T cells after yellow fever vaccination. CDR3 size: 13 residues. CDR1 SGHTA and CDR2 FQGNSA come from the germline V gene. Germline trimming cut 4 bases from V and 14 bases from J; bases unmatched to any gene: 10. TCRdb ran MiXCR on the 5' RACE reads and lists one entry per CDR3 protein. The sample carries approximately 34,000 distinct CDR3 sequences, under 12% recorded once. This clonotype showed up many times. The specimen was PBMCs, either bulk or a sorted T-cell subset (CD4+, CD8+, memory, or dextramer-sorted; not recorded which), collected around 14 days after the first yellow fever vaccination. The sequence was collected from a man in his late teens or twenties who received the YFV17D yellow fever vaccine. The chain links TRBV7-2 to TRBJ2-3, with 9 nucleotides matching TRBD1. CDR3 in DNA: TGTGCCAGCAGCTCGGACTTCACGGACAGGGGGTATTTT. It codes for CASSSDFTDRGYF.